This T cell receptor beta chain was profiled in a study of blood T cell repertoires in COVID-19. Original methodology: Nucleated cell number was recorded as an estimate derived from reference gene primer amplification. Repertoires were generated with immunoSEQ multiplex PCR, while TCRdb's copy carries only in-frame clones and drops some. Clonal size and the V and J genes are those of that table, whereas D and trimming came from the DNA. Among 150,000 to 200,000 clones listed, 88% were seen once. Germline CDR1 MNHEY, CDR2 SVGAGI. V lost 7 bases and J 2 bases, leaving 15 bases between the germline ends. CDR3 size: 15 residues.

Sequencing used PBMCs or T cells enriched from blood (not recorded which). The chain uses TRBV6-5 and TRBJ1-5; no clear D gene. The TCR was taken from a woman in her 50s who had recovered from COVID-19. The CDR3: CASIDSRGGNQPQHF. As DNA, the CDR3 is TGTGCCAGCATCGACTCACGGGGTGGCAATCAGCCCCAGCATTTT.